The 24 T cell receptor beta chains listed next were all sequenced from one sample in a study of blood T cells in healthy people across ages. Next came a second PCR, run for roughly 6 to 11 cycles, which used a sample-barcoded 5' primer along with a J-beta primer mix. MiXCR was run by TCRdb on the 5' RACE reads, yielding one entry per CDR3 protein. The data hold approximately 900,000 distinct CDR3 sequences, with roughly 29% observed a single time. A further study also used this sample, focusing on T cells of mothers and their children.

Sequenced material: blood. The receptors derive from a woman aged 35 to 49 in good health.

Regarding this clonotype: Given a much more abundant clone one base away, this may be a read error. V usage is TRBV5-1 and J usage is TRBJ2-7, with 7 bases fitting TRBD1. V dropped 1 base and J dropped 3; count of bases not matched to a gene: 7. The CDR3 runs to 15 residues. Germline CDR1 and CDR2: SGHRS and YFSETQ. CDR3 sequence (DNA): TGCGCCAGCAGCTTGACCGGGACAGCTGACTACGAGCAGTACTTC. Translating gives CASSLTGTADYEQYF. Full variable domain (outside the CDR3, taken from reference TRBV5-1 and TRBJ2-7): KAGVTQTPRYLIKTRGQQVTLSCSPISGHRSVSWYQQTPGQGLQFLFEYFSETQRNKGNFPGRFSGRQFSNSRSEMNVSTLELGDSALYLCASSLTGTADYEQYFGPGTRLTVT.

V is TRBV10-3 and J is TRBJ2-3, with D tentatively TRBD2 (5 bases). The CDR3 length is 14 residues. From germline, CDR1 is ENHRY and CDR2 SYGVKD. V gave up 8 bases and J gave up 0 bases, with 12 bases separating them. The DNA for the CDR3 is TGTGCCATCGGACTTCAATTGAGCACAGATACGCAGTATTTT. Translating gives CAIGLQLSTDTQYF.

The rearrangement links TRBV5-6 to TRBJ2-5; TRBD1 matches 7 bases. There are 14 residues in the CDR3. Germline CDR1 and CDR2: SGHDT and YYEEEE. V lost 1 base to trimming and J lost 6 bases; unmatched junction nucleotides: 6. The CDR3 protein is CASSLSGGWKTQYF. The CDR3 DNA reads TGTGCCAGCAGCTTGTCAGGGGGTTGGAAGACCCAGTACTTC.

This clonotype has only a few counts. The chain links TRBV5-1 to TRBJ2-5, with 8 bases aligning to TRBD2. Germline-derived CDR1 and CDR2 are SGHRS and YFSETQ. The J segment lost 2 bases and the V segment lost 7 bases, leaving 10 bases of the junction unmatched. The CDR3 is 15 residues long. CDR3 DNA: TGCGCCAGCGGAGGACGAGCGGGGGCTCAAGAGACCCAGTACTTC. It yields the protein CASGGRAGAQETQYF.

This clonotype was seen repeatedly, ten times or more. The chain recombines TRBV6-6 with TRBJ2-1; no clear D. V lost 11 bases and J 0 bases, leaving 8 bases between the germline ends. The CDR3 totals 12 residues. Germline assignment: CDR1 MNHNY and CDR2 SVGAGI (reference sequence). The CDR3 here is CAGTGSYNEQFF. For the CDR3, the DNA is TGTGCCGGCACCGGCTCCTACAATGAGCAGTTCTTC.

This chain connects TRBV24-1 to TRBJ1-2; D remains unclear. Germline V gene sequence: CDR1 KGHDR, CDR2 SFDVKD. Trimming left V 5 bases short and J 2 bases short, with 8 bases between. The CDR3 runs 13 residues. The CDR3 DNA reads as TGTGCCACCAGTGGTGGACGGAACTATGGCTACACCTTC. Translated: CATSGGRNYGYTF.

This clonotype was seen more than once but under ten times. The CDR3 nucleotides read TGTGCCTGGAGTCGAGGGGGTCAGCCCCAGCATTTT. Residues: CAWSRGGQPQHF. J is TRBJ1-5 and V is TRBV30; possibly TRBD1 for D (6 bases). This CDR3 spans 12 amino acids. The germline V gene has CDR1 GTSNPN and CDR2 SVGIG (reference sequence). V lost 2 bases to trimming and J lost 6 bases, with 8 bases between them.

This clonotype came up many times. The rearrangement joins TRBV29-1 to TRBJ2-3; 8 bases are a match to TRBD2. V was pared by 4 bases and J by 3 bases, with 9 bases of the junction left unmatched. Germline-derived CDR1 and CDR2 are SQVTM and ANQGSEA. The length of the CDR3 is 15 residues. This CDR3 is CSVGPRGGGTDTQYF. The CDR3 DNA sequence: TGCAGCGTTGGGCCCCGGGGGGGCGGAACAGATACGCAGTATTTT.

CDR3 DNA: TGTGCCAGCAGTGAATATTCTGGGACTAGCGGCTACAATGAGCAGTTCTTC. Protein: CASSEYSGTSGYNEQFF. V is TRBV6-1 and J is TRBJ2-1; TRBD2 matches 11 bases. The CDR3 spans 17 residues. The J segment lost 3 bases and the V segment lost 2 bases, leaving 6 bases of the junction unmatched. Per the germline V gene, CDR1 is MNHNS and CDR2 is SASEGT.

V gene TRBV2 combines with J gene TRBJ2-3; D might be TRBD1 (6 bases). Germline V gene lookup returns CDR1 SNHLY and CDR2 FYNNEI. The V end was cut by 3 bases, the J end by 0 bases, with 19 bases between. The CDR3 consists of 18 residues. Here the CDR3 DNA reads TGTGCCAGCAGTGAGATTCCGGGACAAGGGGCTAGCACAGATACGCAGTATTTT. This gives the protein CASSEIPGQGASTDTQYF.

The gene calls are TRBV7-3 and TRBJ1-4; 7 bases agree with TRBD1. There are 16 residues in the CDR3. With V trimmed by 5 bases and J by 3 bases, 9 bases remained unmatched. Germline V gene data show CDR1 as SGHTA and CDR2 as FQGTGA. Here the CDR3 reads CASSPKRQGPNEKLFF. The CDR3 nucleotides read TGTGCCAGCAGCCCGAAACGACAGGGTCCTAATGAAAAACTGTTTTTT.

This clonotype came up many times. V gene TRBV4-3 combines with J gene TRBJ2-3, with D unclear. Germline V gene lookup returns CDR1 LGHNA and CDR2 YSLEER. The CDR3 totals 15 residues. The V gene lost 0 bases and the J gene lost 1 base, with 8 bases spanning the gap. This CDR3 is CASSQEDSGTDTQYF. CDR3 nucleotide sequence: TGCGCCAGCAGCCAAGAAGACTCCGGCACAGATACGCAGTATTTT.

The chain recombines TRBV29-1 with TRBJ1-3; tentatively, D is TRBD1 (5 bases). V lost 6 bases, J lost 0 bases, and 12 bases lay in between. The length of the CDR3 is 14 residues. Germline V gene data show CDR1 as SQVTM and CDR2 as ANQGSEA. The CDR3 nucleotides read TGCAGCGTCGTAAGGGGCGACTCTGGAAACACCATATATTTT. Its translation: CSVVRGDSGNTIYF.

The V call is TRBV10-3, the J call TRBJ1-1; no clear D gene. The CDR3 contains 16 residues. V lost 3 bases to trimming and J lost 12 bases, with 26 bases between them. CDR1 and CDR2 from the germline V gene are ENHRY and SYGVKD. The CDR3 is CAISDGLGTRNGRTFF. The CDR3 nucleotides read TGTGCCATCAGTGATGGGTTGGGAACACGCAACGGGCGGACTTTCTTT.

This clonotype was counted a few times. This chain uses TRBV9 with TRBJ1-1; TRBD1 aligns across 8 bases. The CDR3 loop spans 16 amino acids. CDR1 and CDR2 (germline): SGDLS, YYNGEE. Trimming cost V 4 bases and J 5 bases; bases outside gene matches: 13. Here the CDR3 reads CASSPRGDRLFTEAFF. CDR3 nucleotides: TGTGCCAGCAGCCCCCGTGGGGACAGGCTTTTTACTGAAGCTTTCTTT.

Points on this clonotype: A much larger clone differs from this one at a single base, so this may be a read error. The chain links TRBV11-2 to TRBJ2-5, with 8 positions matching TRBD2. The DNA end lines up better with TRBJ2-1; the J call may be wrong. CDR1 is SGHAT, CDR2 FQNNGV, per germline. The CDR3 has 17 amino acids. CDR3 sequence: CASSLMGQRGIQETQFF. CDR3 nucleotide sequence: TGTGCCAGCAGCCTGATGGGCCAGCGGGGGATCCAAGAGACCCAGTTCTTC.

This clonotype has only a few counts. The chain has TRBV24-1 and TRBJ2-3, with D possibly being TRBD1 (6 bases). The CDR3 length is 17 residues. Trimming left V 5 bases short and J 1 base short, with 18 bases between. CDR1 is KGHDR, CDR2 SFDVKD, per germline. Written as DNA, the CDR3 is TGTGCCACCAGTGCCCGAAGGACAGTCAGTGGCACAGATACGCAGTATTTT. It yields the protein CATSARRTVSGTDTQYF.

This clonotype was recorded at least ten times. The chain couples TRBV6-5 to TRBJ1-1; 8 bases are shared with TRBD1. This CDR3 region has 16 residues. Per germline, CDR1 MNHEY and CDR2 SVGAGI. V lost 2 bases and J lost 0; bases outside the gene matches: 5. In DNA, the CDR3 is TGTGCCAGCAGTTACGGGACAGGTCCGATGAACACTGAAGCTTTCTTT. It yields the protein CASSYGTGPMNTEAFF.

The chain recombines TRBV19 with TRBJ2-7; 10 nucleotides match TRBD1. Per the germline V gene, CDR1 is LNHDA and CDR2 is SQIVND (reference sequence). CDR3 length: 17 residues. V was clipped by 6 bases and J by 6 bases; unmatched bases: 17. The CDR3, as DNA: TGTGCCAGTAGATCGCTCGTTTATGGGACAGGGGACCTCGAGCAGTACTTC. Its protein product is CASRSLVYGTGDLEQYF.

This clonotype was observed once. A much larger clone lies a single base off, so this may be a read error. The chain links TRBV27 to TRBJ2-7; 10 nucleotides align to TRBD1. The CDR3 is made up of 14 amino acids. In germline, CDR1 is MNHEY, CDR2 SMNVEV (reference sequence). CDR3 in DNA: TGTGCCAACAGTTTACAGGGACAGGGGAACGAGCAGTACTTC. This gives the protein CANSLQGQGNEQYF.

The chain recombines TRBV7-3 with TRBJ2-2, with D maybe TRBD2 (7 bases). Trimming took 1 base from V and 3 from J, leaving 12 bases between them. CDR1 and CDR2 (germline): SGHTA, FQGTGA. CDR3 size: 16 residues. CDR3 in amino acids: CASSLKGGADTGELFF. CDR3 DNA: TGTGCCAGCAGCTTAAAAGGGGGGGCCGACACCGGGGAGCTGTTTTTT.

This clonotype has just a few counts. The J gene is TRBJ1-1, the V gene TRBV10-3; D ambiguous. Trimming removed 4 bases at V and 1 base at J, with 10 bases between. The CDR3 extends over 14 amino acids. CDR1 ENHRY and CDR2 SYGVKD come from the germline V gene. CDR3 DNA sequence: TGTGCCATCAGTGCTTCTGGTGGGAACACTGAAGCTTTCTTT. It specifies CAISASGGNTEAFF.

The chain joins TRBV7-2 to TRBJ1-4; D is perhaps TRBD1 (5 bases). Trimming took off 1 base at V and 0 bases at J, with 6 bases between the two ends. CDR1 SGHTA and CDR2 FQGNSA come from the germline V gene. This CDR3 region has 15 residues. The DNA of the CDR3 is TGTGCCAGCAGCTTAGAACAGGCAACTAATGAAAAACTGTTTTTT. Protein sequence: CASSLEQATNEKLFF.

Worth noting for this clonotype: A much larger clone lies a single base off, so this may be a read error. The rearrangement links TRBV4-1 to TRBJ2-1; the D gene is possibly TRBD2 (5 bases). Germline assignment: CDR1 MGHRA and CDR2 YSYEKL. This CDR3 is 17 amino acids long. The CDR3 protein is CASSQDGAVPGYSEQFF. In DNA form, the CDR3 reads TGCGCCAGCAGCCAAGATGGAGCGGTACCTGGATACAGTGAGCAGTTCTTC.